The clone carrying this TCR beta chain appeared many times. RNA transcripts provided the template for amplifying TCR beta CDR3 regions. HTBI-primed first-round RT-PCR preceded second-round multiplex PCR. TCRdb reanalysed the multiplex PCR reads using MiXCR and keeps one entry per CDR3 protein. Counted here are under 350,000 distinct CDR3 sequences, roughly 16% occurring once; the ten biggest clones make up 9% to 15%. The data derive from a study of Graves' ophthalmopathy and Graves' hyperthyroidism. CDR3 size: 13 residues. With V trimmed by 6 bases and J by 2 bases, 3 bases remained unmatched. Germline values: CDR1 ENHRY, CDR2 SYGVKD.

The rearrangement uses TRBV10-3 and TRBJ2-5; 7 bases align to TRBD2. The sequencing sample was made of peripheral blood. The source is an adult man with Graves' ophthalmopathy. This CDR3 reads CAIRASGQETQYF. DNA of the CDR3: TGTGCCATCAGGGCTAGCGGACAAGAGACCCAGTACTTC.